Below, one T cell receptor beta chain is given with its context. TCRdb keeps only in-frame clones here, not all; method: immunoSEQ multiplex PCR. The sample contains tens of thousands of clones, approximately 90% of which appear only once. This sample is drawn from a study of OX40 agonist ivuxolimab in advanced cancers. Germline CDR1 is SNHLY and CDR2 is FYNNEI. The CDR3 is 14 residues long. Trimming removed 8 bases from V and 3 bases from J, with 14 bases in between. This receptor was obtained from an adult with an advanced solid tumor such as melanoma, head and neck, liver or kidney cancer. The sample consisted of CD4+ or CD8+ T cells sorted from blood, taken in a trial of the OX40 agonist ivuxolimab. The V and J genes are TRBV2 and TRBJ1-5; D gene uncertain. CDR3 amino acids: CASEERLNNQPQHF. As DNA, the CDR3 is TGTGCCAGCGAGGAGAGGTTGAACAATCAGCCCCAGCATTTT.